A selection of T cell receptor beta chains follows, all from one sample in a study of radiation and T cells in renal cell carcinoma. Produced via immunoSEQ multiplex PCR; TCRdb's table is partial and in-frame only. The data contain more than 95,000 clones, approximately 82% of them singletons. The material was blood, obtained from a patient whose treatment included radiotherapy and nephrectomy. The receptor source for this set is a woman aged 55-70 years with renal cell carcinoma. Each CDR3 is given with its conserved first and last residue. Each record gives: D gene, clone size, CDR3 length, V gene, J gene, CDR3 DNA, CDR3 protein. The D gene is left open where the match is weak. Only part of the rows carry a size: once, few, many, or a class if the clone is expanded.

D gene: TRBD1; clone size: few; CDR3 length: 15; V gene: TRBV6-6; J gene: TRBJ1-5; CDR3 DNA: TGTGCCAGCAGTCACCGGGACAGGGCAAATCAGCCCCAGCATTTT; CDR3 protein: CASSHRDRANQPQHF
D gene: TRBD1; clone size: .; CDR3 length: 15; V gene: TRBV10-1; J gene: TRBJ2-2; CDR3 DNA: TGCGCCAGCAGTGTGGGGACAGCCAATACCGGGGAGCTGTTTTTT; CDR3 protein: CASSVGTANTGELFF
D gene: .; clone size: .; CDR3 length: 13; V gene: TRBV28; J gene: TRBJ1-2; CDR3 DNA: TGTGCCAGCAGTTTAGCGGAGGCCTTTGGGTACACCTTC; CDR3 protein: CASSLAEAFGYTF
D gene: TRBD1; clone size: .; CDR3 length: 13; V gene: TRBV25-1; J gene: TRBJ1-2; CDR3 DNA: TGTGCCAGCAGTGGTGGACAGGGACGTGGCTACACCTTC; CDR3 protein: CASSGGQGRGYTF
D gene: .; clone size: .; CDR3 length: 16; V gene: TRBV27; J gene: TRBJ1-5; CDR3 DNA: TGTGCCAGCAGTTTATGGGCGGGCCCTGGGGATCAGCCCCAGCATTTT; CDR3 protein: CASSLWAGPGDQPQHF
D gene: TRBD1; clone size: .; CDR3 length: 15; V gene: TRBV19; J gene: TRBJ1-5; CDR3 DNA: TGTGCCAGCAACCCTGGACAGGTACGAAATCAGCCCCAGCATTTT; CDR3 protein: CASNPGQVRNQPQHF
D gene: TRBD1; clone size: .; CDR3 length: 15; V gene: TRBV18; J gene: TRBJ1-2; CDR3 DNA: TGTGCCAGCTCACCACGCCCGGACAGGGAAATTGGCTACACCTTC; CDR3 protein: CASSPRPDREIGYTF
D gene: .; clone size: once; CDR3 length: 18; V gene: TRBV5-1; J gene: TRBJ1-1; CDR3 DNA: TGCGCCAGCAGCTTCCAACCCCTTGGCCCAACATCTAACACTGAAGCTTTCTTT; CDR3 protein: CASSFQPLGPTSNTEAFF
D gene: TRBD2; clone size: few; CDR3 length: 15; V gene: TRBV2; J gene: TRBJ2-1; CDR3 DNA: TGTGCCAGCACTCTACGGACTAGCGGGCGTAATGAGCAGTTCTTC; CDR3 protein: CASTLRTSGRNEQFF
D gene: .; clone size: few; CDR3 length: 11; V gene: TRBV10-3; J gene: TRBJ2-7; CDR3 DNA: TGTGCCATCAGTGATCTCAACGAGCAGTACTTC; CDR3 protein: CAISDLNEQYF
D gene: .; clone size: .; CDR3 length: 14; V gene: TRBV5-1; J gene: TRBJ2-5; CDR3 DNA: TGCGCCAGCAGCTTGGAAAGAAGCCAAGAGACCCAGTACTTC; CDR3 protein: CASSLERSQETQYF
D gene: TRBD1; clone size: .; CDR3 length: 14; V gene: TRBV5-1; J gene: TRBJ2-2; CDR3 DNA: TGCGCCAGCAGCCTCGGACAGGGTGCCTGGGAGCTGTTTTTT; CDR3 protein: CASSLGQGAWELFF
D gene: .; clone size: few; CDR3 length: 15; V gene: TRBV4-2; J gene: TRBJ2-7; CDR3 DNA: TGTGCCAGCAGCCTATGGTACGGGGATCAATACGAGCAGTACTTC; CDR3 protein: CASSLWYGDQYEQYF
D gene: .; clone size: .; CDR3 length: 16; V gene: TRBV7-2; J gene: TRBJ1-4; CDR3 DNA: TGTGCCAGCAGCGGGATATGGCAGTCTACTAATGAAAAACTGTTTTTT; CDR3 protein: CASSGIWQSTNEKLFF
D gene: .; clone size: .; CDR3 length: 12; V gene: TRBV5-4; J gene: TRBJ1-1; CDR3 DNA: TGTGCCAGCAGCCCCGAAGCGGGGGTAGCTTTCTTT; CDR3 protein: CASSPEAGVAFF
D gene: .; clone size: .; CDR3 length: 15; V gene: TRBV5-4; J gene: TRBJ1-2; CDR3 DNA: TGTGCCAGCAGGAGAGAAGAGACCCCCGTTAAAGGCTACACCTTC; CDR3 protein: CASRREETPVKGYTF
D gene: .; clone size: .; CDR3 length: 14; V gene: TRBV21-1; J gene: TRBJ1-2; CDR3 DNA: TGTGCCAGCAGCGCACAGGGTATAGGCTATGGCTACACCTTC; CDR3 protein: CASSAQGIGYGYTF
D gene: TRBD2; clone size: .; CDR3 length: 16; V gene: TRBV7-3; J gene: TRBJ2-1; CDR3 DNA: TGTGCCAGCAGCTTAAATGGCGGGAGGGCCTCGAATGAGCAGTTCTTC; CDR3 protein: CASSLNGGRASNEQFF
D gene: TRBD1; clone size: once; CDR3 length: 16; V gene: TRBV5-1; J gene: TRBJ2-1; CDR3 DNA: TGCGCCAGCAGCTTGGGGGGGACAGAAACTTACAATGAGCAGTTCTTC; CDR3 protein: CASSLGGTETYNEQFF
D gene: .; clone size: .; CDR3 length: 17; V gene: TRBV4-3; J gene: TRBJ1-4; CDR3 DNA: TGCGCCAGCAGCCAAGAATTTCGAAGGTTGACTAGTGAAAAACTGTTTTTT; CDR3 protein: CASSQEFRRLTSEKLFF
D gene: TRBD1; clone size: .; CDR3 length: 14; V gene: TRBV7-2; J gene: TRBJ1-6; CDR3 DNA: TGTGCCAGCAGCCACCGGGACAGGGTTTCACCCCTCCACTTT; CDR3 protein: CASSHRDRVSPLHF
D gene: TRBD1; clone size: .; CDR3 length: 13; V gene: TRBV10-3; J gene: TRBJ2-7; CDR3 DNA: TGTGCCATCAGCCCACAGGGGGCGGGTGAGCAGTACTTC; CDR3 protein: CAISPQGAGEQYF
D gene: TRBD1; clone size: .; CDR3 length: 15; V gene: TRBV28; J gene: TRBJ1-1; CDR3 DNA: TGTGCCAGCAGTGCTTTACAGGGGGTGAACACTGAAGCTTTCTTT; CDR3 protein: CASSALQGVNTEAFF
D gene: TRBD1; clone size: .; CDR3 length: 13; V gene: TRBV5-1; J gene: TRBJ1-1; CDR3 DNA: TGCGCCAGCACGCGGGGACAGGGCTCTGAAGCTTTCTTT; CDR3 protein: CASTRGQGSEAFF
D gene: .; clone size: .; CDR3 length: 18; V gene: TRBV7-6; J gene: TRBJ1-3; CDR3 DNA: TGTGCCAGCAGCCCGGAGGCCTCGGGGCTCACCTCTGGAAACACCATATATTTT; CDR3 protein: CASSPEASGLTSGNTIYF
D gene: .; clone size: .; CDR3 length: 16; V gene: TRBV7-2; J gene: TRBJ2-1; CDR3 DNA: TGTGCCAGCAGCTCTGAGACTGTAATTTTGCCCAATGAGCAGTTCTTC; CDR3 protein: CASSSETVILPNEQFF
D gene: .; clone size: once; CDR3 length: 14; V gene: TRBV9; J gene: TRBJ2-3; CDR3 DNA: TGTGCCAGCAGCGCTGGCGGTAGCGGAGATACGCAGTATTTT; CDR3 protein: CASSAGGSGDTQYF
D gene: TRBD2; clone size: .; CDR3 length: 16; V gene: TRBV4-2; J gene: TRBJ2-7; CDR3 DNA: TGTGCCAGCAGCCAAACGTCCAGGGCTAGCGGGAGTGAGCAGTACTTC; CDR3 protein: CASSQTSRASGSEQYF
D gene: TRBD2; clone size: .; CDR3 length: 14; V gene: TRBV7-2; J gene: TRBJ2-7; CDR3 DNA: TGTGCCAGCAGCTTTGGCGGGAGTACTCCCGAGCAGTACTTC; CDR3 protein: CASSFGGSTPEQYF
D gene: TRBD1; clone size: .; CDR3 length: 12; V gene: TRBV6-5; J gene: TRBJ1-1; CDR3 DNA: TGTGCCAGCGGCGACAGGGACTCTGAAGCTTTCTTT; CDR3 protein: CASGDRDSEAFF
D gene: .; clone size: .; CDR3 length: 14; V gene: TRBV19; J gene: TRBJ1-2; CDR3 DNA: TGTGCCAGTAGTATAGACTTCTGGAGGGGTGGCTACACCTTC; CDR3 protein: CASSIDFWRGGYTF
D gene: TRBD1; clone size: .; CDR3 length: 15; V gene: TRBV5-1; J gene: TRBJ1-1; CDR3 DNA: TGCGCCAGCAGCTTTACAGGGGGAGGTAACACTGAAGCTTTCTTT; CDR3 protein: CASSFTGGGNTEAFF
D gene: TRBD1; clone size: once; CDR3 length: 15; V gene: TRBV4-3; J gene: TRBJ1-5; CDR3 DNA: TGCGCCAGCAGCCTCGGACCAGGGGGCGATCAGCCCCAGCATTTT; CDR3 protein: CASSLGPGGDQPQHF
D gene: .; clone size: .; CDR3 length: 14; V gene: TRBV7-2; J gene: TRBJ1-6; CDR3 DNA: TGTGCCAGCAGCTTAGAATCAAACGGGTCACCCCTCCACTTT; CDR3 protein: CASSLESNGSPLHF
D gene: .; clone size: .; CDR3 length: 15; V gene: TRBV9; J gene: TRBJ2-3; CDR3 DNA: TGTGCCAGCAGCCCACCCAGGGAGGGCACAGATACGCAGTATTTT; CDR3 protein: CASSPPREGTDTQYF
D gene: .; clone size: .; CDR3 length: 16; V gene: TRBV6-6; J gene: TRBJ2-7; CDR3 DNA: TGTGCCAGCAGTTACTCGGTACAGGGTCGGACCTACGAGCAGTACTTC; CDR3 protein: CASSYSVQGRTYEQYF
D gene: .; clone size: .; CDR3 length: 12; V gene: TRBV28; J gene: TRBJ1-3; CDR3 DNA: TGTGCCAGCAGGTATCCTGGAAACACCATATATTTT; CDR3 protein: CASRYPGNTIYF
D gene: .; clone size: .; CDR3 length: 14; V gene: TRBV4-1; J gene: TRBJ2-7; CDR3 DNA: TGCGCCAGCAGCCCCCGGGATCTTACCTACGAGCAGTACTTC; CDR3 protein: CASSPRDLTYEQYF
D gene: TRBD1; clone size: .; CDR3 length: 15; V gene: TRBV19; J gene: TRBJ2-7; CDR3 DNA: TGTGCCAGTAGTGTACTACAGGGGGCGAGGCACGAGCAGTACTTC; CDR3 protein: CASSVLQGARHEQYF
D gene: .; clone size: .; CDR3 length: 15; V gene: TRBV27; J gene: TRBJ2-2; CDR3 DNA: TGTGCCAGCAGTTTTGGTACCCCCTACATCGGGGAGCTGTTTTTT; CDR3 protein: CASSFGTPYIGELFF
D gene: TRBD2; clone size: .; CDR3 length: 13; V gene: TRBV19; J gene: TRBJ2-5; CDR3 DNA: TGTGCCAGTAGTCTGACTAGCCCAGAGACCCAGTACTTC; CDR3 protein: CASSLTSPETQYF
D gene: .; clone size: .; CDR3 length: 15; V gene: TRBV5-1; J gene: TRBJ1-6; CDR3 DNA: TGCGCCAGCAGCTTGGAGTGGAGGGGGAATTCACCCCTCCACTTT; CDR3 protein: CASSLEWRGNSPLHF
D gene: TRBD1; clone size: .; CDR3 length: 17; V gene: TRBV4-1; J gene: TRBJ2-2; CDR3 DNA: TGCGCCAGCAGCCAACCCCACAGGGGGGAAGGCACCGGGGAGCTGTTTTTT; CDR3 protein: CASSQPHRGEGTGELFF
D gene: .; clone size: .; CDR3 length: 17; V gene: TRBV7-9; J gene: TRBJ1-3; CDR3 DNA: TGTGCCAGCAGCTTAGGGGCCCCTAAGTTCTCTGGAAACACCATATATTTT; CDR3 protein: CASSLGAPKFSGNTIYF
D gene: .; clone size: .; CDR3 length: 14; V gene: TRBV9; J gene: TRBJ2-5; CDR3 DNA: TGTGCCAGCAGTAGGGCGGGGATTGTCGAGACCCAGTACTTC; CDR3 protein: CASSRAGIVETQYF
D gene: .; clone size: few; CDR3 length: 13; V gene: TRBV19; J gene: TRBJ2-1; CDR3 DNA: TGTGCCAGTAGTATAGCAGGGTACAATGAGCAGTTCTTC; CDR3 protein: CASSIAGYNEQFF
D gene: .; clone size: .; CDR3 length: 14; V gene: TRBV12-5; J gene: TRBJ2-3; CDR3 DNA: TGTGCTAGTGGTTTGGGCCTCAGCACAGATACGCAGTATTTT; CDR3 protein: CASGLGLSTDTQYF
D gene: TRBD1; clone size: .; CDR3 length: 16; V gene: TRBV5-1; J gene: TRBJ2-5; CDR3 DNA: TGCGCCAGCAGCCGAATGGGGGCTCAGGGGGCCGAGACCCAGTACTTC; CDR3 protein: CASSRMGAQGAETQYF
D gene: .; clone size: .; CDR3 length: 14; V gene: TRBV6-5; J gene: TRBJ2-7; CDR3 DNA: TGTGCCAGCAGTTACTCGTTGGCAGCCTACGAGCAGTACTTC; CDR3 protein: CASSYSLAAYEQYF
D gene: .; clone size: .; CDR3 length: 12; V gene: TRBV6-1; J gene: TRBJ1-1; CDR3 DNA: TGTGCCAGCCGTAGGGGGAGCACTGAAGCTTTCTTT; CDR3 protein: CASRRGSTEAFF
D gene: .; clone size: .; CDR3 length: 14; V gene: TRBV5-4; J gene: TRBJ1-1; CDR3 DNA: TGTGCCAGCAGCCGACCTAGGGGGGGCACTGAAGCTTTCTTT; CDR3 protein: CASSRPRGGTEAFF
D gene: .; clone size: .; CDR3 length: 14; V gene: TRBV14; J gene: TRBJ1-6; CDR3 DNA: TGTGCCAGCAGCGCGGGAACCTATAATTCACCCCTCCACTTT; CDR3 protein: CASSAGTYNSPLHF
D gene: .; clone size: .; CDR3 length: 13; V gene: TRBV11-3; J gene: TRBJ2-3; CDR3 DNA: TGTGCCAGCAGCTTAGATCCCAGGGAAACGCAGTATTTT; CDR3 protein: CASSLDPRETQYF
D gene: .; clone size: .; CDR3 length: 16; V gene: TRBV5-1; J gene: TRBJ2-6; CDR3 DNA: TGCGCCAGCAGACTAGGCCAGGGATCCGGGGCCAACGTCCTGACTTTC; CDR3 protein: CASRLGQGSGANVLTF
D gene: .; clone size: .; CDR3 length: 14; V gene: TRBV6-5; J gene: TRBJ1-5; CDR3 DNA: TGTGCCAGCAGAGAGGGCCAGCACAATCAGCCCCAGCATTTT; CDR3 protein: CASREGQHNQPQHF
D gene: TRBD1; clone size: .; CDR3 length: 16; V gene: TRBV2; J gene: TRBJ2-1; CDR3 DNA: TGTGCCAGCAGAATTGACAGGGGGGCCTCCTACAATGAGCAGTTCTTC; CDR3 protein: CASRIDRGASYNEQFF
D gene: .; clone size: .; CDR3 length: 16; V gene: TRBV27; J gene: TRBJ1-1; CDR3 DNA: TGTGCCAGCAGTTCCAGGGGAGGGGGGGGCAACACTGAAGCTTTCTTT; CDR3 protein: CASSSRGGGGNTEAFF